One sample yielded the 9 T cell receptor beta chains listed below, sequenced in a study of blood T cell repertoires in COVID-19. Data came from immunoSEQ multiplex PCR; TCRdb stores just in-frame clones and leaves some out. Of some 65,000 clones in the sample, 93% are singletons; the top ten hold about 3%. Sequenced sample: peripheral blood. These receptors were collected from a man aged 70 or older with active COVID-19.

This chain joins TRBV5-1 and TRBJ2-7; 12 bases fit TRBD1. CDR1 SGHRS and CDR2 YFSETQ come from the germline V gene. CDR3 size: 17 residues. V lost 3 bases and J lost 4; bases outside the gene matches: 11. The CDR3 region is CASSYSTGTGGRYEQYF. Written as DNA, the CDR3 is TGCGCCAGCAGCTATTCTACCGGGACAGGGGGCAGGTACGAGCAGTACTTC.

The chain combines TRBV5-4 with TRBJ2-1, with a weak D call TRBD1 (5 bases). The V and J ends lost 4 bases and 9 bases respectively, with 8 bases between them. The CDR3 contains 11 residues. The V gene's germline CDR1 is SGHNT and CDR2 YYREEE (reference sequence). CDR3 loop: CASSVDTEQFF. The DNA for the CDR3 is TGTGCCAGCAGCGTGGACACTGAGCAGTTCTTC. The variable domain in full, completed from reference TRBV5-4 and TRBJ2-1, reads ETGVTQSPTHLIKTRGQQVTLRCSSQSGHNTVSWYQQALGQGPQFIFQYYREEENGRGNFPPRFSGLQFPNYSSELNVNALELDDSALYLCASSVDTEQFFGPGTRLTVL.

The rearrangement links TRBV7-9 to TRBJ1-2; D not certain. The germline gives CDR1 SEHNR, CDR2 FQNEAQ (reference sequence). V lost 1 base and J lost 4, with 7 bases in between. This CDR3 region has 13 residues. CDR3 region: CASSLDGIYGYTF. DNA of the CDR3: TGTGCCAGCAGCTTAGACGGGATCTATGGCTACACCTTC.

CDR3 amino acids: CASSLRGRRETQYF. The CDR3 DNA follows: TGTGCCAGCAGCCTCCGGGGGAGGAGAGAGACCCAGTACTTC. The chain uses TRBV7-9 and TRBJ2-5; tentatively, D is TRBD2 (6 bases). V was clipped by 5 bases and J by 4 bases, with 14 bases between them. The germline V gene has CDR1 SEHNR and CDR2 FQNEAQ (reference sequence). The CDR3 extends over 14 amino acids.

This chain links TRBV6-5 with TRBJ2-7, with 9 bases identical to TRBD1. The trim removed 6 bases at V and 3 bases at J, leaving 9 bases unmatched. Germline-derived CDR1 and CDR2 are MNHEY and SVGAGI. CDR3 length: 15 amino acids. CDR3 in DNA: TGTGCCAGCAGGACGCGGTCGGGACAGGGCTACGAGCAGTACTTC. This sequence encodes CASRTRSGQGYEQYF.

The V and J genes are TRBV29-1 and TRBJ2-3, with no clear D. V was cut by 3 bases and J by 0 bases, with 10 bases left in between. This CDR3 has 14 residues. Germline CDR1 is SQVTM and CDR2 is ANQGSEA. DNA of the CDR3: TGCAGCGTTGACAGGCCTCCTAGCACAGATACGCAGTATTTT. Residues: CSVDRPPSTDTQYF.

This rearrangement joins TRBV19 to TRBJ1-3; D is unclear. The CDR3 runs to 15 residues. Germline-derived CDR1 and CDR2 are LNHDA and SQIVND (reference sequence). The V gene lost 3 bases and the J gene lost 0 bases, with 9 bases spanning the gap. The CDR3 bases are TGTGCCAGTAGTATTGGGCAACTCTCTGGAAACACCATATATTTT. It encodes CASSIGQLSGNTIYF.

V and J are TRBV6-5 and TRBJ2-2, with 9 bases identical to TRBD1. The CDR3 is 14 residues long. The ends lost 6 bases at V and 6 bases at J; junction bases unmatched: 5. CDR1 is MNHEY and CDR2 is SVGAGI in the germline V gene. The CDR3 loop reads CASSSGQGPGELFF. CDR3 nucleotides: TGTGCCAGCAGCTCGGGACAGGGACCCGGGGAGCTGTTTTTT.

The V call is TRBV6-5, the J call TRBJ2-1; 10 bases are shared with TRBD2. J lost 6 bases, V lost 6 bases, and 2 bases had no gene match. Per the germline V gene, CDR1 is MNHEY and CDR2 is SVGAGI. The CDR3 has 13 residues. Written as DNA, the CDR3 is TGTGCCAGCAGCGCTAGCGGGGGCAATGAGCAGTTCTTC. This translates into CASSASGGNEQFF.